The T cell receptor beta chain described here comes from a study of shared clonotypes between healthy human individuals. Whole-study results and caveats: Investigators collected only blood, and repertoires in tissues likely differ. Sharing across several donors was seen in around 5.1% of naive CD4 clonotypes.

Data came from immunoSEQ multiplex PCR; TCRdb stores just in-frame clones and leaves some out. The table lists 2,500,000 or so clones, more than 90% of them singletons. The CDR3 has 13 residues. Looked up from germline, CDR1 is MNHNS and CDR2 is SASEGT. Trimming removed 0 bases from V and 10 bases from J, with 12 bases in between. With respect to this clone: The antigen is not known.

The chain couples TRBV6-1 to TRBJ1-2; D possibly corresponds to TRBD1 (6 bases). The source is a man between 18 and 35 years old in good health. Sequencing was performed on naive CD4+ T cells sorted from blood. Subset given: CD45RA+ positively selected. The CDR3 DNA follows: TGTGCCAGCAGTGAAGCACACAGGGTAAACTACACCTTC. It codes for CASSEAHRVNYTF.